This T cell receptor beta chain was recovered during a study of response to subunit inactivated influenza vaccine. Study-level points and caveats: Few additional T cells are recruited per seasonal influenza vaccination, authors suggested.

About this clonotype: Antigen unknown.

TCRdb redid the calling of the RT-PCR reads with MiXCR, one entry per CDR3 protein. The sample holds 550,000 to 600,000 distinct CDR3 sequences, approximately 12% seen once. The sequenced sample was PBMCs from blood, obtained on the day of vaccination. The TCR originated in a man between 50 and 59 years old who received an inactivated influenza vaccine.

CDR3 sequence reads: CASYFTAGIDEQFF. Written as DNA, the CDR3 is TGTGCCAGCTACTTCACGGCGGGAATCGATGAGCAGTTCTTC. The J gene is TRBJ2-1, the V gene TRBV7-9; D possibly corresponds to TRBD2 (6 bases). The CDR3 is 14 residues long. Trimming cost V 8 bases and J 8 bases, with 19 bases left between them. Germline V gene sequence: CDR1 SEHNR, CDR2 FQNEAQ (reference sequence).